This T cell receptor (beta chain) stems from a study of T cell repertoires in cytomegalovirus infection. Overall study results and limits: Public TCR beta family frequency separated CMV-and-HLA carriers, including in an independent cohort.

Losses at the gene ends were 4 bases for V and 6 bases for J; bases not matched to a gene: 7. The CDR3 covers 15 residues. From germline, CDR1 is SGHTA and CDR2 FQGNSA. As concerns this clonotype: The antigen remains undetermined.

One entry per CDR3 protein, called by TCRdb with MiXCR from the reads. The sample has about 310,000 distinct CDR3 sequences, just under 25% seen once; the top ten hold roughly 13%. The sequence was collected from a human donor in good health (CMV status not recorded). Some clones in this sample may be carry-over from other donors' samples. The starting material was cultured PBMCs, obtained from culture after CMV antigen stimulation. The chain joins TRBV7-2 to TRBJ2-7, with 12 positions matching TRBD2. The CDR3 region is CASSSTSGSFREQYF. The CDR3 coding sequence is TGTGCCAGCAGCTCGACTAGCGGGAGTTTTCGCGAGCAGTACTTC.